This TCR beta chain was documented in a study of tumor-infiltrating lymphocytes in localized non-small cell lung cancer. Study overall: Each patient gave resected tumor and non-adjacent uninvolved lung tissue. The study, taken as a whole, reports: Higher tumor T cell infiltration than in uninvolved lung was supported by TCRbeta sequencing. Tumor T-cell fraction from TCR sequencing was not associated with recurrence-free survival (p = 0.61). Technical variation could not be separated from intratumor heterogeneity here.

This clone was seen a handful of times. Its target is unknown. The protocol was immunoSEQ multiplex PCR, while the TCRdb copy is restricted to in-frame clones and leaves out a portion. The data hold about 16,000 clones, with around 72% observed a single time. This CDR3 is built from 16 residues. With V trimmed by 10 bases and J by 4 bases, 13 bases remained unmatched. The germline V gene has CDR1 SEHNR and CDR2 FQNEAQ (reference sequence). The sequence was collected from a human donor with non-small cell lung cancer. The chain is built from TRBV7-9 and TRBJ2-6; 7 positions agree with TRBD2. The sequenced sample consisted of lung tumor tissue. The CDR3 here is CAITLGGGPGANVLTF. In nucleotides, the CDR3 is TGTGCCATTACCCTGGGGGGGGGTCCCGGGGCCAACGTCCTGACTTTC. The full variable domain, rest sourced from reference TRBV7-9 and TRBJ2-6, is DTGVSQNPRHKITKRGQNVTFRCDPISEHNRLYWYRQTLGQGPEFLTYFQNEAQLEKSRLLSDRFSAERPKGSFSTLEIQRTEQGDSAMYLCAITLGGGPGANVLTFGAGSRLTVL.